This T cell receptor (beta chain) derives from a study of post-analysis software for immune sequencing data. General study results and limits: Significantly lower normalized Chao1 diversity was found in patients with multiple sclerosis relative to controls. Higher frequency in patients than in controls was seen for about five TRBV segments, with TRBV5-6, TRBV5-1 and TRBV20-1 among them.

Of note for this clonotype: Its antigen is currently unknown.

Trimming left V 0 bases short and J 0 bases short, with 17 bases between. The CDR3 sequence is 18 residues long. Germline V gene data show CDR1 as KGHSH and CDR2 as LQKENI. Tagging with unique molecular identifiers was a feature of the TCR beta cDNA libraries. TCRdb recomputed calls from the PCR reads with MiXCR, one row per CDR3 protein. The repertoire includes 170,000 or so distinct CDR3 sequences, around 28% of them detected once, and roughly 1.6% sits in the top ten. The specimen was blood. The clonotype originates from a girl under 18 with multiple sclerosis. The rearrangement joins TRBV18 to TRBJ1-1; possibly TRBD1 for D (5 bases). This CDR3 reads CASSPPTQLGGMNTEAFF. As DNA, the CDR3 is TGTGCCAGCTCACCACCGACTCAGTTGGGGGGGATGAACACTGAAGCTTTCTTT.